These 8 T cell receptor beta chains were sequenced from one sample in a study of blood T cell repertoires in COVID-19. This table comes from immunoSEQ multiplex PCR, and its TCRdb copy is limited to in-frame clones, with some not included. The table shows 200,000 to 250,000 clones, with 80% to 90% occurring only once. The sequencing input was PBMCs or T cells enriched from blood (not recorded which). Every receptor here comes from a woman between 35 and 50 years old with acute COVID-19.

The chain links TRBV3-1 (or the pseudogene TRBV3-2) to TRBJ1-6; TRBD1 aligns across 7 bases. The germline V gene has CDR1 LGHDT and CDR2 YNNKEL (reference sequence). With V trimmed by 3 bases and J by 7 bases, 3 bases remained unmatched. The CDR3 is made up of 14 amino acids. DNA for the CDR3: TGTGCCAGCAGCCAGCAGGGGGAGAATTCACCCCTCCACTTT. Amino acid sequence: CASSQQGENSPLHF.

The CDR3 protein is CASSFQGSSPLHF. CDR3 DNA: TGTGCCAGCAGTTTCCAGGGATCATCACCCCTCCACTTT. The chain couples TRBV12-3 or TRBV12-4 to TRBJ1-6, with D possibly TRBD1 on 5 matching bases. Trimming shortened V by 3 bases and J by 10 bases, and 10 bases separated the two germline ends. The CDR3 length is 13 residues.

The rearrangement links TRBV12-5 to TRBJ2-1, with TRBD2 matching over 9 bases. V was clipped by 1 base and J by 8 bases; unmatched bases: 27. The CDR3 contains 22 residues. Germline V CDR1 and CDR2: LGHNT, FRNRAP. CDR3 in amino acids: CASGLGTAPRGGRPRSLDEQFF. The CDR3 DNA follows: TGTGCTAGTGGTTTGGGCACGGCCCCGCGGGGGGGCCGGCCCCGGTCTCTAGATGAGCAGTTCTTC.

For the CDR3, the DNA is TGTGCCACCAGCAGGCAGCGTTCCACTGAAGCTTTCTTT. Translated, it gives CATSRQRSTEAFF. The gene calls are TRBV15 and TRBJ1-1; D unresolved. The CDR3 runs 13 residues. Germline V gene sequence: CDR1 LNHNV, CDR2 YYDKDF (reference sequence). V lost 3 bases and J 4 bases, leaving 9 bases between the germline ends.

This clone has a handful of counts. CDR3 in DNA: TGCGCCAGCAGCCAACGCGGGGCCGATTCACCCCTCCACTTT. Protein: CASSQRGADSPLHF. V usage is TRBV4-1 and J usage is TRBJ1-6; D possibly corresponds to TRBD1 (5 bases). Germline assignment: CDR1 MGHRA and CDR2 YSYEKL. There are 14 residues in the CDR3. Trimming pared 2 bases from V and 8 bases from J, leaving 10 bases between.

A single count supports this clone. The chain uses TRBV7-2 and TRBJ2-2, with D hard to call. CDR1 is SGHTA and CDR2 is FQGNSA in the germline V gene. The CDR3 consists of 13 residues. V lost 5 bases and J lost 8, with 12 bases in between. The CDR3 DNA follows: TGTGCCAGCAGCATGACTTCGTTGGGGGAGCTGTTTTTT. As protein: CASSMTSLGELFF. Complete variable domain (other parts from reference TRBV7-2 and TRBJ2-2): GAGVSQSPSNKVTEKGKDVELRCDPISGHTALYWYRQSLGQGLEFLIYFQGNSAPDKSGLPSDRFSAERTGGSVSTLTIQRTQQEDSAVYLCASSMTSLGELFFGEGSRLTVL.

The V gene is TRBV6-5, the J gene TRBJ1-2; perhaps TRBD1 as D (6 bases). Trimming pared 5 bases from V and 4 bases from J, leaving 14 bases between. This CDR3 has 14 residues. Germline V gives CDR1 MNHEY, CDR2 SVGAGI. CDR3 sequence reads: CASSQQRTAYGYTF. In nucleotides, the CDR3 is TGTGCCAGCAGTCAACAACGGACAGCCTATGGCTACACCTTC.

The genes are TRBV29-1 and TRBJ1-1, with D possibly TRBD1 on 5 matching bases. This CDR3 spans 12 amino acids. Trimming stripped 7 bases from V and 11 bases from J, with 20 bases between. Germline-derived CDR1 and CDR2 are SQVTM and ANQGSEA. For the CDR3, the DNA is TGCAGCGCTGATCGGGGGGACCTTGGGGCTTTCTTT. The encoded protein is CSADRGDLGAFF. Looking up the rest from reference TRBV29-1 and TRBJ1-1 gives the full variable domain: SAVISQKPSRDICQRGTSLTIQCQVDSQVTMMFWYRQQPGQSLTLIATANQGSEATYESGFVIDKFPISRPNLTFSTLTVSNMSPEDSSIYLCSADRGDLGAFFGQGTRLTVV.